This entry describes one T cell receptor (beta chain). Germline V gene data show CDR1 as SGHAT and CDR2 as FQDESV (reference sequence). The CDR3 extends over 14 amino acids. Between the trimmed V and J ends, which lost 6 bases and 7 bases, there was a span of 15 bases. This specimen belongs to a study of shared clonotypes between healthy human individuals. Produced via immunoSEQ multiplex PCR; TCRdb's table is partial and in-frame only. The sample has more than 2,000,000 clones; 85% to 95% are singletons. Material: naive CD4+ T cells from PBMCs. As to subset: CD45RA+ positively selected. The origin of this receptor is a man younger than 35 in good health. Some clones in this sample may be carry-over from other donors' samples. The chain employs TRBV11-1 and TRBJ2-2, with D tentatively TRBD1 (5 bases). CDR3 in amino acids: CASSPNQGIGELFF. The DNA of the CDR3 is TGTGCCAGCAGTCCTAATCAGGGAATCGGGGAGCTGTTTTTT.